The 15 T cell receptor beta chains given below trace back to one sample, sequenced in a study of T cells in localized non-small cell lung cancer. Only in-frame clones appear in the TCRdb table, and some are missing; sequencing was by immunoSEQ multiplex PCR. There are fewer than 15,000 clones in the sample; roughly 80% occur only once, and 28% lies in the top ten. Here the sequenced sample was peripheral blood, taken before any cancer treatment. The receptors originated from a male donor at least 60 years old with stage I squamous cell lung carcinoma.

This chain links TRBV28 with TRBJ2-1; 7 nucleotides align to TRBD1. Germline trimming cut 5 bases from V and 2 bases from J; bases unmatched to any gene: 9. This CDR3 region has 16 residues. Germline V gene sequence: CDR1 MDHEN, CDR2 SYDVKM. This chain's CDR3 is CASSLRDSETYNEQFF. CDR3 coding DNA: TGTGCCAGCAGTCTCAGGGACAGCGAGACCTACAATGAGCAGTTCTTC. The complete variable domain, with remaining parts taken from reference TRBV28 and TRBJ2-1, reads DVKVTQSSRYLVKRTGEKVFLECVQDMDHENMFWYRQDPGLGLRLIYFSYDVKMKEKGDIPEGYSVSREKKERFSLILESASTNQTSMYLCASSLRDSETYNEQFFGPGTRLTVL.

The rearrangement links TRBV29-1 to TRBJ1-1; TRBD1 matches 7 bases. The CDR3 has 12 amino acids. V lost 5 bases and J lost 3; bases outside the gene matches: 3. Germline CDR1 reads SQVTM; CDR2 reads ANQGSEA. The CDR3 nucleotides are TGCAGCGTTAACACAGGGGACACTGAAGCTTTCTTT. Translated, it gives CSVNTGDTEAFF.

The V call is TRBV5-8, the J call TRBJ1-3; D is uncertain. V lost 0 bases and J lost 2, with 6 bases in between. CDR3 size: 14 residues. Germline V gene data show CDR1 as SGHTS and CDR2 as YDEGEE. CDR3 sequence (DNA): TGTGCCAGCAGCTTGGTCCAGCCTGGAAACACCATATATTTT. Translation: CASSLVQPGNTIYF.

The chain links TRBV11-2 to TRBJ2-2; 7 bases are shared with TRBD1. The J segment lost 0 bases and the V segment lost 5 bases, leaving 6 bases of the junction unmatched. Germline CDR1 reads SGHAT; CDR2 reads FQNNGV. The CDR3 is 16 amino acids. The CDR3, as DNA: TGTGCCAGCAGCATCCGACAGGGTACGAACACCGGGGAGCTGTTTTTT. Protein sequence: CASSIRQGTNTGELFF.

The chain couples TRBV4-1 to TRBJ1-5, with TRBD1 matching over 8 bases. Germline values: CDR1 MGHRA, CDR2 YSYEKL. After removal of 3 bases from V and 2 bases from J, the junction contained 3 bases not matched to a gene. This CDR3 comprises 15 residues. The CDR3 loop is CASSHPDRGNQPQHF. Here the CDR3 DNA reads TGCGCCAGCAGCCATCCGGACAGGGGCAATCAGCCCCAGCATTTT.

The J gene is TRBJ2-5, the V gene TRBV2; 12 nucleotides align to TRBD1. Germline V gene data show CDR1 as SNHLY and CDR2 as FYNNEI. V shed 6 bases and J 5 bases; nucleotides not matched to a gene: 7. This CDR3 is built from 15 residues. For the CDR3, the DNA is TGTGCCAGCAGACGCGGGACAGGGGGCGCGGAGACCCAGTACTTC. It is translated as CASRRGTGGAETQYF.

DNA of the CDR3: TGCGCCAGCAGCTCGGGACTCGGAGGGGTAATATCCTACGAGCAGTACTTC. It is translated as CASSSGLGGVISYEQYF. This chain connects TRBV5-1 to TRBJ2-7; TRBD2 might be the D (6 bases). Trimming stripped 3 bases from V and 1 base from J, with 20 bases between. The CDR3 runs to 17 residues. Germline CDR1 is SGHRS and CDR2 is YFSETQ.

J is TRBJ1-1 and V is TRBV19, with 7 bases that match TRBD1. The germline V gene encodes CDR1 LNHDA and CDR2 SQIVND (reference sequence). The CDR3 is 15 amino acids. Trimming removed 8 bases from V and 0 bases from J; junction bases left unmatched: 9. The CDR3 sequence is CASVPGQLMNTEAFF. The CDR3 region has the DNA TGTGCCAGTGTTCCGGGACAGCTTATGAACACTGAAGCTTTCTTT.

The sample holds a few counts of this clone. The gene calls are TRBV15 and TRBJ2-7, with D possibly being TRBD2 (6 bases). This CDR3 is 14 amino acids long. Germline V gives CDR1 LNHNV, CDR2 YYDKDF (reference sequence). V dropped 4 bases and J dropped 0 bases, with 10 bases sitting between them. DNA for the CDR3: TGTGCCACCAGCATTGGGGGAGGCTCCTACGAGCAGTACTTC. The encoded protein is CATSIGGGSYEQYF.

The CDR3, as DNA: TGTGCCAGCAGCCCAAACAGACTAGCGGGAGCAGGGATAGAGACCCAGTACTTC. Translated, it gives CASSPNRLAGAGIETQYF. V and J are TRBV7-6 and TRBJ2-5; TRBD2 matches at 12 bases. CDR3 length: 18 residues. With V trimmed by 5 bases and J by 4 bases, 14 bases remained unmatched. The germline gives CDR1 SGHVS, CDR2 FNYEAQ.

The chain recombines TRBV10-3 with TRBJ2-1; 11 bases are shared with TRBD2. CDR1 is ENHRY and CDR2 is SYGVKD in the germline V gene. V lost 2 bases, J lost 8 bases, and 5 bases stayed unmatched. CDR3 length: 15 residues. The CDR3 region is CAISETSGSGDEQFF. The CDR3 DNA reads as TGTGCCATCAGTGAGACTAGCGGGAGTGGCGATGAGCAGTTCTTC.

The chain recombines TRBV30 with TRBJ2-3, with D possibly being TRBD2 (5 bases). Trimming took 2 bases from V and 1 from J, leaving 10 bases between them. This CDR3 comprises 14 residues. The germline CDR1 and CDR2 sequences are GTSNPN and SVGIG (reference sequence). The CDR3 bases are TGTGCCTGGAGTAAACTAGAGCGCACAGATACGCAGTATTTT. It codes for CAWSKLERTDTQYF. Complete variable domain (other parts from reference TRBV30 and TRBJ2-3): SQTIHQWPATLVQPVGSPLSLECTVEGTSNPNLYWYRQAAGRGLQLLFYSVGIGQISSEVPQNLSASRPQDRQFILSSKKLLLSDSGFYLCAWSKLERTDTQYFGPGTRLTVL.

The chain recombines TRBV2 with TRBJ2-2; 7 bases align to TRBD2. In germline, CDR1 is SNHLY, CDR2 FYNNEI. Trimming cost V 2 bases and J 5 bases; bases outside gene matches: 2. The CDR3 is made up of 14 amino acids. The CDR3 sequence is CASSELADTGELFF. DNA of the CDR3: TGTGCCAGCAGTGAACTAGCGGATACCGGGGAGCTGTTTTTT. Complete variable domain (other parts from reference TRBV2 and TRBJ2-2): EPEVTQTPSHQVTQMGQEVILRCVPISNHLYFYWYRQILGQKVEFLVSFYNNEISEKSEIFDDQFSVERPDGSNFTLKIRSTKLEDSAMYFCASSELADTGELFFGEGSRLTVL.

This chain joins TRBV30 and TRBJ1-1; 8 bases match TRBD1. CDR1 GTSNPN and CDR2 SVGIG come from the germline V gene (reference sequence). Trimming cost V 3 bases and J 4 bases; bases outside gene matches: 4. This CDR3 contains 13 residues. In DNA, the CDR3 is TGTGCCTGGAGCACCGACAGGGGCACTGAAGCTTTCTTT. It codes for CAWSTDRGTEAFF.

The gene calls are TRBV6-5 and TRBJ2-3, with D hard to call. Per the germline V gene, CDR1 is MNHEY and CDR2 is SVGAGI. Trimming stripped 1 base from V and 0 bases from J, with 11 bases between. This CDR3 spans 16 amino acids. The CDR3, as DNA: TGTGCCAGCAGTTACTTGTCCGGATCAAGCACAGATACGCAGTATTTT. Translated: CASSYLSGSSTDTQYF.